The rows below give T cell receptor beta chains drawn from one sample of a study of STAT5B mutations in CD4+ large granular lymphocyte leukemia. Sequencing was performed with immunoSEQ multiplex PCR; in TCRdb, only in-frame clones are kept and a portion is missing. The sample holds tens of thousands of clones, about 86% seen once. Material: CD4+ T cells from blood buffy coats. The receptor set was obtained from a human donor in good health. CDR3s include the opening cysteine and the closing phenylalanine or tryptophan. D genes are given only for firm matches. Rows give clone size only sometimes, using once, few, many, or a class for an expanded clone.

.	TRBJ2-7	TRBD2	TRBV27	TGTGCCAGCAGGACCGGGACTAGCTCCTACGAGCAGTACTTC	CASRTGTSSYEQYF
.	TRBJ2-2	.	TRBV11-2	TGTGCCAGCAGCTTCGGGACTCCTAAAGTTATCCCGAACACCGGGGAGCTGTTTTTT	CASSFGTPKVIPNTGELFF
.	TRBJ1-4	TRBD1	TRBV27	TGTGCCAGCAAGCCACAGGGGGCGGCAAGTGAAAAACTGTTTTTT	CASKPQGAASEKLFF
.	TRBJ2-1	TRBD1	TRBV30	TGTGCCTGGAGTCCGTCCCGGGACAGGGGCTATGAGCAGTTCTTC	CAWSPSRDRGYEQFF
.	TRBJ2-3	TRBD2	TRBV5-1	TGCGCCAGCAGCTTCCTAGCGGAAACAGATACGCAGTATTTT	CASSFLAETDTQYF
once	TRBJ2-5	.	TRBV25-1	TGTGCCAGCAGTGAAATCACAGTCCAAGAGACCCAGTACTTC	CASSEITVQETQYF
few	TRBJ1-2	.	TRBV5-1	TGCGCCAGCAGCCTGACAGGCCGACTCGATGGCTACACCTTC	CASSLTGRLDGYTF
.	TRBJ1-2	.	TRBV27	TGTGCCAGCAGTTTTAACACCAACTATGGCTACACCTTC	CASSFNTNYGYTF
.	TRBJ2-5	.	TRBV6-5	TGTGCCAGCAGTTCCCGGCTCCAAGAGACCCAGTACTTC	CASSSRLQETQYF
.	TRBJ2-5	.	TRBV7-6	TGTGCCAGCAGCGGGATTGCAGCTTCCCAAGGGACCCAGTACTTC	CASSGIAASQGTQYF
.	TRBJ1-2	.	TRBV4-1	TGCGCCAGCAGCCAAGAAGCCTATGGCTACACCTTC	CASSQEAYGYTF
.	TRBJ1-4	.	TRBV19	TGTGCCACCCTGAGAGGGGAAAAACTGTTTTTT	CATLRGEKLFF
.	TRBJ2-1	TRBD1	TRBV6-6	TGTGCCAGCCAGCGAAGACAGGGGATGCATGAGCAGTTCTTC	CASQRRQGMHEQFF
once	TRBJ2-3	.	TRBV27	TGTGCCAGCAGTTTCACTAGCATGGTCGCAGATACGCAGTATTTT	CASSFTSMVADTQYF
.	TRBJ2-1	TRBD2	TRBV5-4	TGTGCCAGCAGCTTGACGAAACTAGCGGGAGGGCCCTATGAGCAGTTCTTC	CASSLTKLAGGPYEQFF
.	TRBJ2-3	.	TRBV2	TGTGCCAGCAGTGAGATACTAGTCACAGATACGCAGTATTTT	CASSEILVTDTQYF
.	TRBJ1-2	.	TRBV5-1	TGCGCCAGCAGGCGCGAAGTTACGACAGTTTTGTATGGCTACACCTTC	CASRREVTTVLYGYTF
.	TRBJ2-7	TRBD2	TRBV5-1	TGCGCCAGCAGCGGTGGGAGCGGGAGGGCCTTCGAGCAGTACTTC	CASSGGSGRAFEQYF
few	TRBJ2-7	TRBD1	TRBV7-7	TGTGCCAGCAGCGAGGGACAGGGACGCGAGCAGTACTTC	CASSEGQGREQYF
.	TRBJ2-2	.	TRBV11-3	TGTGCCAGCAGCTTAACCCAAGTCGTGGGGAATGAACCTATAACCGGGGAGCTGTTTTTT	CASSLTQVVGNEPITGELFF
.	TRBJ2-1	.	TRBV7-9	TGTGCCAGCAGCTTAGCGCTAGGTGGTCTCAGTCAGCAGTTCTTC	CASSLALGGLSQQFF
.	TRBJ2-7	TRBD2	TRBV5-1	TGCGCCAGCAGCCCCGGGACTAGCGGCTACGAGCAGTACTTC	CASSPGTSGYEQYF
.	TRBJ2-7	TRBD1	TRBV30	TGTGCCTGGAGTGTTCGGGACAGGGGGCGCTGGGAGCAGTACTTC	CAWSVRDRGRWEQYF
.	TRBJ1-1	TRBD1	TRBV19	TGTGCCAGTAGTATCCAGGGGGCATACACTGAAGCTTTCTTT	CASSIQGAYTEAFF
.	TRBJ2-7	.	TRBV27	TGTGCCAGCAGTTCGCCCTCACGCTACGAGCAGTACTTC	CASSSPSRYEQYF
.	TRBJ2-5	.	TRBV7-9	TGTGCCAGCAGCTTAGAATACAGCCCAGTCCAAGAGACCCAGTACTTC	CASSLEYSPVQETQYF
.	TRBJ2-1	TRBD1	TRBV7-9	TGTGCCAGCAGCGCCGGGACAGGGCCCTACAATGAGCAGTTCTTC	CASSAGTGPYNEQFF
.	TRBJ2-5	.	TRBV10-3	TGTGCCATCAGGTCTGACAGGCCCCCGGGGGAGACCCAGTACTTC	CAIRSDRPPGETQYF
.	TRBJ2-1	.	TRBV6-1	TGTGCCAGCAGCGTCTACAATGAGCAGTTCTTC	CASSVYNEQFF
.	TRBJ1-2	.	TRBV5-6	TGTGCCAGCAGCCTCCGGCAGGTGAAGTATGGCTACACCTTC	CASSLRQVKYGYTF
.	TRBJ1-5	.	TRBV7-2	TGTGCCAGCAGCTTTAATGCGGTAGGTCAGCCCCAGCATTTT	CASSFNAVGQPQHF
.	TRBJ1-1	.	TRBV6-5	TGTGCCAGCAGTTACAGGCAGAACACTGAAGCTTTCTTT	CASSYRQNTEAFF
.	TRBJ2-5	TRBD1	TRBV29-1	TGCAGCGTGGCTGGGACAGTCCAAGAGACCCAGTACTTC	CSVAGTVQETQYF
.	TRBJ2-2	TRBD2	TRBV5-1	TGCGCCAGCAGGGGACTAGCGGCGAACACCGGGGAGCTGTTTTTT	CASRGLAANTGELFF
once	TRBJ2-2	TRBD2	TRBV19	TGTGCCAGTAGTGGACTAGCGGTCGGGGAGCTGTTTTTT	CASSGLAVGELFF
.	TRBJ1-2	.	TRBV30	TGTGCCTGGAGTCGACAAGCGGGTGGCTACACCTTC	CAWSRQAGGYTF
.	TRBJ2-1	TRBD2	TRBV10-3	TGTGCCATCAAAGGGACTAGCGCGAACAATGAGCAGTTCTTC	CAIKGTSANNEQFF
.	TRBJ2-5	.	TRBV11-2	TGTGCCAGCAGCTTAGTGGGGGCGCAAGAGACCCAGTACTTC	CASSLVGAQETQYF
.	TRBJ1-1	.	TRBV5-6	TGTGCCAGCAGTCGCCGGGGCGGGGACACTGAAGCTTTCTTT	CASSRRGGDTEAFF
.	TRBJ1-5	TRBD1	TRBV6-5	TGTGCCAGCAGTTACAAGGGGGCGCGGGATCAGCCCCAGCATTTT	CASSYKGARDQPQHF
.	TRBJ2-2	.	TRBV30	TGTGCCTGGAATATCGGGAGTCCCACCGGGGAGCTGTTTTTT	CAWNIGSPTGELFF
.	TRBJ1-1	TRBD1	TRBV9	TGTGCCAGCAGCCCCCGGGGACAGGTGAACACTGAAGCTTTCTTT	CASSPRGQVNTEAFF
.	TRBJ2-7	TRBD2	TRBV6-1	TGTGCCACCCTGACTAGCGGGAGCTACGAGCAGTACTTC	CATLTSGSYEQYF
.	TRBJ2-7	.	TRBV5-1	TGCGCCAGCAGCTTGGCCACAAGTCCGTCCTACGAGCAGTACTTC	CASSLATSPSYEQYF
.	TRBJ1-2	TRBD1	TRBV9	TGTGCCAGCAGCGTCAGGGGGCGGGGGATTAACTATGGCTACACCTTC	CASSVRGRGINYGYTF
few	TRBJ1-1	.	TRBV7-9	TGTGCCAGCAGCTTAGTTCCGGGGATTGAAGCTTTCTTT	CASSLVPGIEAFF
.	TRBJ2-7	TRBD1	TRBV27	TGTGCCAGCAGTTTCTACAGGGGCGGGGAGCAGTACTTC	CASSFYRGGEQYF
.	TRBJ1-3	.	TRBV6-5	TGTGCCAGCAGTGCCGGGACCTCTGGAAACACCATATATTTT	CASSAGTSGNTIYF
.	TRBJ1-1	.	TRBV27	TGTGCCAGCAGTCCGCGGGCGGGCCGGGAAGCTTTCTTT	CASSPRAGREAFF
.	TRBJ2-2	.	TRBV7-9	TGTGCCAGCAGCATCAGGGCGTCCGGGGAGCTGTTTTTT	CASSIRASGELFF
.	TRBJ1-2	TRBD1	TRBV9	TGTGCCAGCAGCGAGACAGGGTCTGATCTTTATGGCTACACCTTC	CASSETGSDLYGYTF
.	TRBJ1-1	.	TRBV2	TGTGCCAGCAAATACGGGGGCCCTAACACTGAAGCTTTCTTT	CASKYGGPNTEAFF
.	TRBJ2-6	.	TRBV4-2	TGTGCCAGCAGCCAAGGGGGCCCTGGGGCCAACGTCCTGACTTTC	CASSQGGPGANVLTF
.	TRBJ2-1	TRBD2	TRBV5-4	TGTGCCAGCAGTCAGACTAGCGGGGCCTACAATGAGCAGTTCTTC	CASSQTSGAYNEQFF
once	TRBJ2-5	.	TRBV9	TGTGCCAGCAGCGTAGACGGGCGAGAGACCCAGTACTTC	CASSVDGRETQYF
.	TRBJ1-1	.	TRBV6-5	TGTGCCAGCAGTTCCGGGACGGTTTTGGGCACTGAAGCTTTCTTT	CASSSGTVLGTEAFF
.	TRBJ1-5	.	TRBV6-6	TGTGCCAGCAAGGAGACTAGTTTAAACAATCAGCCCCAGCATTTT	CASKETSLNNQPQHF
.	TRBJ1-3	.	TRBV30	TGTGCCTGGAGTCCGATAGGACCAGCCTCTGGAAACACCATATATTTT	CAWSPIGPASGNTIYF